What follows describes a single T cell receptor (beta chain). Its antigen is unknown. No qualities accompany the bases; no much larger clone lies one base away. Each collaborating institution followed its own protocols to collect whole blood in K2EDTA tubes. For TCRbeta analysis, collaborator samples were shipped as frozen whole blood, as isolated PBMCs, or as DNA extracted from either sample type. TCRbeta CDR3 regions were amplified from genomic DNA using the immunoSEQ Assay, a bias-controlled multiplex PCR. Concerning the study's data processing: Within the assay, amplification of reference gene primers was used to estimate how many nucleated cells each sample contained. To quantify the absolute abundance of each unique TCRbeta CDR3 rearrangement, sequence reads were collapsed and filtered. For each sample, productive Simpson clonality was calculated by taking the square root of Simpson's diversity index across productive rearrangements. TCRdb limited this immuneACCESS table to in-frame rearrangements with V and J called. A share of clones is missing; checked studies link under half to unresolved V genes, and the rest is unexplained. That table furnishes V, J and clone size, whereas the DNA furnished D and trimming. For this sample there are around 220,000 clones; approximately 80% appear just once. The biggest ten clones account for 10% of the sample.

This sample is part of a study of blood T cell repertoires in COVID-19 (dated by TCRdb to between 2020 and 2021). A note on the overall study: Samples covering the acute and convalescent phases of COVID-19 were provided by collaborators in the United States, Italy and Spain. The prospective study material was composed of cDNA or gDNA derived from T cells, B-cell-depleted T cells, or PBMCs. Subjects who had been exposed to COVID-19, were actively infected with it, or had recovered from it provided the deeply sampled blood TCRbeta repertoires that made up the dataset. The repertoires were released in a freely available public database meant as a resource for research on the immune response to SARS-CoV-2. Samples came from the ongoing ImmuneRACE study (first 160 participants) plus 1,254 subjects from 6 global collaborators. The sample metadata nearly always contained a de-identified subject ID, COVID-19 status, age in years and sex. HLA class I and class II types, where available, came from metadata supplied by the sample provider rather than from assay-based typing.

Trimming leaves V shorter by 6 bases and J shorter by 4 bases, with the junction holding 9 bases beyond the gene matches. Measured from the cysteine to the phenylalanine, the CDR3 is 15 residues long. Of the read, only the CDR3 DNA is kept; its 45 bases are in frame from base 1. The germline V gene supplies CDR1 MNHEY and CDR2 SVGEGT. What the work shows at the level of the full study, not this receptor alone: The quantity of clinical and demographic metadata differed by source and by participant and was supplied without curation.

This sequence was found in an elderly woman with acute or convalescent COVID-19. In this chain, TRBV6-2 or TRBV6-3 is recombined with TRBJ1-5; the central 7 bases match TRBD1. Sequencing input: peripheral blood. The DNA is as follows: TGTGCCAGCAGCCCTAGACAGGGCGAAAATCAGCCCCAGCATTTT. Translated, this gives CASSPRQGENQPQHF.